This TCR beta chain was found in a study of blood T cell repertoires in COVID-19 (dated by TCRdb to 2020 to 2021). Broadly, across the study: Samples from collaborators originated in the United States, Italy and Spain and spanned both the acute and convalescent phases of COVID-19. Subjects who had been exposed to COVID-19, were actively infected with it, or had recovered from it provided the deeply sampled blood TCRbeta repertoires that made up the dataset. The sample metadata nearly always contained a de-identified subject ID, COVID-19 status, age in years and sex. Where available, HLA class I and class II types were taken from metadata supplied by the sample provider and were not determined by assay-based typing. The prospective study material was composed of cDNA or gDNA derived from T cells, B-cell-depleted T cells, or PBMCs. Samples came from the ongoing ImmuneRACE study (first 160 participants) plus 1,254 subjects from 6 global collaborators. The repertoires were released in a freely available public database intended as a resource for research on the immune response to SARS-CoV-2. On the study overall, not on this receptor specifically: Clinical and demographic metadata were provided uncurated, with the amount varying by source and participant.

Between the V and J ends, shortened by 4 bases and 0 bases respectively, the junction contains 19 bases. In the germline V gene, CDR1 corresponds to MDHEN and CDR2 to SYDVKM. The CDR3 spans 18 residues, from the cysteine through the phenylalanine. Here the CDR3 DNA is all that survives: 54 bases in frame from base 1. Each collaborating institution followed its own protocols to collect whole blood in K2EDTA tubes. Collaborator samples were shipped for TCRbeta analysis as frozen whole blood, isolated PBMCs, or DNA extracted from either sample type. Comments on this clone: Its antigen remains undetermined. Base qualities are missing; no much larger clone stands one base away.

TCRbeta CDR3 regions were amplified from genomic DNA using the immunoSEQ Assay, a bias-controlled multiplex PCR. Concerning the study's data processing: The number of nucleated cells in each sample was estimated by amplification of reference gene primers within the assay. To quantify the absolute abundance of each unique TCRbeta CDR3 rearrangement, sequence reads were collapsed and filtered. For each sample, productive Simpson clonality was calculated as the square root of Simpson's diversity index over productive rearrangements. This is the immuneACCESS table as TCRdb keeps it, with only in-frame sequences that have V and J called. A part of the clones is gone; compared with another copy, unresolved V genes explain less than half, and the rest is unexplained. From that table come the V and J calls and clone size; the DNA was used to work out D and trimming. This sample gives some 220,000 clones in total; approximately 80% of them show up just once. The ten largest account for 9.5% to 15% of the sample.

This sequence uses TRBV28 and TRBJ2-4; matching of 5 bases hints at TRBD1 as the D gene. The sequencing input was peripheral blood. The TCR was taken from a human donor in a cohort sampled during active COVID-19. CDR3 loop: CASSSPIEDKLAKNIQYF. DNA sequence: TGTGCCAGCAGTTCACCTATAGAGGACAAACTAGCCAAAAACATTCAGTACTTC. Supplemented by the reference TRBV28 and TRBJ2-4 proteins around the CDR3, the complete variable domain is DVKVTQSSRYLVKRTGEKVFLECVQDMDHENMFWYRQDPGLGLRLIYFSYDVKMKEKGDIPEGYSVSREKKERFSLILESASTNQTSMYLCASSSPIEDKLAKNIQYFGAGTRLSVL.